The next 21 T cell receptor beta chains were all read from a single sample in a study of graft-versus-host responses after intestinal transplantation. Method: immunoSEQ multiplex PCR; TCRdb's copy keeps in-frame clones and lacks some. Of around 76,000 clones listed, around 96% are singletons. For these receptors, no antigen is known. The source was unstimulated CD8+ T cells sorted from spleen or lymph node cells, collected before intestinal transplant. The source is a human donor who received an intestinal transplant.

The V gene is TRBV28, the J gene TRBJ1-1, with D uncertain. Germline CDR1 reads MDHEN; CDR2 reads SYDVKM. V lost 2 bases and J 3 bases, leaving 7 bases between the germline ends. This CDR3 region has 13 residues. The CDR3 coding sequence is TGTGCCAGCAGTTTAGGTGGGGACACTGAAGCTTTCTTT. Amino acid sequence: CASSLGGDTEAFF.

The chain employs TRBV6-5 and TRBJ1-1, with D possibly being TRBD1 (6 bases). Trimming cost V 5 bases and J 2 bases, with 12 bases left between them. The CDR3 loop spans 14 amino acids. Germline V gene lookup returns CDR1 MNHEY and CDR2 SVGAGI. CDR3 coding DNA: TGTGCCAGCAGTCGGACAGCCGGCAACACTGAAGCTTTCTTT. Its translation: CASSRTAGNTEAFF.

The genes are TRBV28 and TRBJ2-7; maybe TRBD2 (5 bases). Between the trimmed V and J ends, which lost 5 bases and 6 bases, there was a span of 26 bases. Germline V gene sequence: CDR1 MDHEN, CDR2 SYDVKM. This CDR3 contains 17 residues. The CDR3 nucleotides read TGTGCCAGCAGTCTACTAATCAGCTTAGCGTTCCATCCCGAGCAGTACTTC. It yields the protein CASSLLISLAFHPEQYF.

J is TRBJ2-3 and V is TRBV10-2, with D possibly called TRBD1 or TRBD2 (5 bases each). CDR3 length equals 15 residues. Germline CDR1 reads WSHSY; CDR2 reads SAAADI. For the CDR3, the DNA is TGCGCGGCGCGTACGGGGCAGAGAAGTGCGGATACGCAGTATTTT. This codes for CAARTGQRSADTQYF.

The chain combines TRBV6-6 with TRBJ1-5, with a tentative D call TRBD1 (6 bases). CDR1 MNHNY and CDR2 SVGAGI come from the germline V gene (reference sequence). V lost 2 bases and J lost 5, with 10 bases in between. This CDR3 comprises 14 residues. The CDR3 here is CASSYRAGDQPQHF. The CDR3 DNA reads as TGTGCCAGCAGTTACCGGGCAGGGGATCAGCCCCAGCATTTT.

The chain uses TRBV2 and TRBJ1-1; possibly TRBD1 for D (6 bases). The CDR3 totals 13 residues. The V gene lost 4 bases and the J gene lost 7 bases, with 13 bases spanning the gap. Germline loops: CDR1 SNHLY, CDR2 FYNNEI. This CDR3 reads CASSGGGGSEAFF. As DNA, the CDR3 is TGTGCCAGCAGTGGGGGGGGCGGGAGTGAAGCTTTCTTT.

The chain is built from TRBV9 and TRBJ2-7; no definite D call. V lost 0 bases to trimming and J lost 0 bases, with 10 bases between them. Germline V gene sequence: CDR1 SGDLS, CDR2 YYNGEE. The CDR3 loop spans 15 amino acids. The CDR3 DNA reads TGTGCCAGCAGCGTAGGCTCGGCGGCCTCCTACGAGCAGTACTTC. It specifies CASSVGSAASYEQYF.

V gene TRBV5-6 combines with J gene TRBJ2-7; 10 bases map to TRBD1. The V gene's germline CDR1 is SGHDT and CDR2 YYEEEE. The CDR3 consists of 18 residues. With V trimmed by 3 bases and J by 1 base, 13 bases remained unmatched. CDR3 sequence: CASSSTPGQGTLSYEQYF. In DNA form, the CDR3 reads TGTGCCAGCAGCTCTACCCCGGGACAGGGGACCTTATCCTACGAGCAGTACTTC. Based on the CDR3 plus reference TRBV5-6 and TRBJ2-7, the full variable domain is DAGVTQSPTHLIKTRGQQVTLRCSPKSGHDTVSWYQQALGQGPQFIFQYYEEEERQRGNFPDRFSGHQFPNYSSELNVNALLLGDSALYLCASSSTPGQGTLSYEQYFGPGTRLTVT.

This chain connects TRBV5-1 to TRBJ2-7; 13 nucleotides match TRBD2. Germline-derived CDR1 and CDR2 are SGHRS and YFSETQ. The CDR3 covers 19 residues. V dropped 4 bases and J dropped 0; count of bases not matched to a gene: 13. The CDR3 DNA is TGCGCCAGCAGCCTACTTGGACTAGCGGGAGTGCCAAGCTCCTACGAGCAGTACTTC. Protein sequence: CASSLLGLAGVPSSYEQYF.

The chain is built from TRBV27 and TRBJ1-5; D is perhaps TRBD1 (5 bases). The CDR3 runs to 16 residues. The V gene's germline CDR1 is MNHEY and CDR2 SMNVEV (reference sequence). V shed 1 base and J shed 2 bases, with 12 bases lying between them. CDR3 loop: CASSLFGGDGNQPQHF. The CDR3 DNA sequence: TGTGCCAGCAGTTTATTCGGGGGTGACGGCAATCAGCCCCAGCATTTT.

The V and J genes are TRBV19 and TRBJ1-5; tentative D call: TRBD1 (6 bases). The germline CDR1 and CDR2 sequences are LNHDA and SQIVND (reference sequence). V lost 4 bases and J 2 bases, leaving 18 bases between the germline ends. The CDR3 has 17 amino acids. The CDR3 bases are TGTGCCAGTAGTAACATCGTAAACAGGGAACGCAATCAGCCCCAGCATTTT. Its translation: CASSNIVNRERNQPQHF.

This chain joins TRBV5-1 and TRBJ2-6, with 13 bases matching TRBD2. After removal of 3 bases from V and 4 bases from J, the junction contained 4 bases not matched to a gene. The CDR3 length is 17 residues. Germline CDR1 reads SGHRS; CDR2 reads YFSETQ. CDR3 DNA sequence: TGCGCCAGCAGCTCGACTAGCGGGAGGTTCGGGGCCAACGTCCTGACTTTC. Translated: CASSSTSGRFGANVLTF. The full variable domain, with the rest looked up from reference TRBV5-1 and TRBJ2-6, is KAGVTQTPRYLIKTRGQQVTLSCSPISGHRSVSWYQQTPGQGLQFLFEYFSETQRNKGNFPGRFSGRQFSNSRSEMNVSTLELGDSALYLCASSSTSGRFGANVLTFGAGSRLTVL.

The J gene is TRBJ2-7, the V gene TRBV6-1; D might be TRBD2 (5 bases). The CDR3 sequence is 14 residues long. Germline CDR1 reads MNHNS; CDR2 reads SASEGT. V lost 7 bases, J lost 4 bases, and 17 bases lay in between. The DNA of the CDR3 is TGTGCCAGCATCGAACGGGATCAGGTTTACGAGCAGTACTTC. This gives the protein CASIERDQVYEQYF.

The gene calls are TRBV5-5 and TRBJ2-7; 15 nucleotides agree with TRBD2. The germline gives CDR1 SGHKS, CDR2 YYEKEE (reference sequence). The CDR3 is 15 residues long. V shed 3 bases, J shed 7 bases, and the junction held 5 bases outside the gene matches. The CDR3 here is CASSSGLAGGREQYF. DNA for the CDR3: TGTGCCAGCAGCTCTGGACTAGCGGGAGGGCGGGAGCAGTACTTC.

This rearrangement joins TRBV5-1 to TRBJ1-2; D is unresolved. The germline V and J ends were trimmed by 4 bases and 7 bases, with 11 bases remaining between them. Germline CDR1 is SGHRS and CDR2 is YFSETQ. This CDR3 spans 12 amino acids. The DNA of the CDR3 is TGCGCCAGCAGCCTCCCACCTGGTGGCTACACCTTC. The encoded protein is CASSLPPGGYTF.

This clone occurred once. The chain carries TRBV5-1 and TRBJ2-7; TRBD1 agrees at 9 bases. V shed 2 bases, J shed 0 bases, and the junction held 6 bases outside the gene matches. CDR3 length equals 16 residues. Per germline, CDR1 SGHRS and CDR2 YFSETQ. This CDR3 reads CASSFGDRESSYEQYF. In nucleotides, the CDR3 is TGCGCCAGCAGCTTTGGGGACAGGGAGTCCTCCTACGAGCAGTACTTC.

The chain couples TRBV30 to TRBJ2-5, with 7 bases lining up with TRBD1. Germline lookup yields CDR1 GTSNPN and CDR2 SVGIG (reference sequence). This CDR3 is 13 amino acids long. The V segment lost 3 bases and the J segment 1 base; nucleotides outside the gene matches: 2. The CDR3 coding sequence is TGTGCCTGGAGCCGGGACAGCCAAGAGACCCAGTACTTC. Amino acid sequence: CAWSRDSQETQYF.

Only one count was recorded for this clone. The chain recombines TRBV5-4 with TRBJ2-4; TRBD1 is a possible D gene (6 bases). CDR1 is SGHNT, CDR2 YYREEE, per germline (reference sequence). This CDR3 spans 15 amino acids. The V gene lost 0 bases and the J gene lost 3 bases, with 10 bases spanning the gap. CDR3: CASSLGRGIKNIQYF. The CDR3 DNA is TGTGCCAGCAGCTTGGGCAGGGGTATCAAAAACATTCAGTACTTC.

A few counts support this clone. The rearrangement uses TRBV2 and TRBJ2-7; 8 positions match TRBD2. Germline V gives CDR1 SNHLY, CDR2 FYNNEI. The V gene end was trimmed by 7 bases and the J gene end by 0 bases; junction bases not matched to a gene: 8. This CDR3 spans 15 amino acids. The CDR3 DNA sequence: TGTGCCAGCACCTCGGGGGGGGAGGGCTCCTACGAGCAGTACTTC. This sequence encodes CASTSGGEGSYEQYF.

The J gene is TRBJ2-5, the V gene TRBV4-1; 7 bases map to TRBD1. After removal of 3 bases from V and 5 bases from J, the junction contained 9 bases not matched to a gene. The CDR3 has 15 amino acids. Germline V gene sequence: CDR1 MGHRA, CDR2 YSYEKL. DNA for the CDR3: TGCGCCAGCAGCCATTTAAAGGGGGCTGGGGAGACCCAGTACTTC. This translates into CASSHLKGAGETQYF.

This chain links TRBV27 with TRBJ1-1; D call uncertain. Germline V gene data show CDR1 as MNHEY and CDR2 as SMNVEV (reference sequence). This CDR3 region has 15 residues. Trimming removed 8 bases at V and 0 bases at J, with 16 bases between. The CDR3 coding sequence is TGTGCCAGCGCAGAAAGGGTGAGCATGAACACTGAAGCTTTCTTT. This translates into CASAERVSMNTEAFF.